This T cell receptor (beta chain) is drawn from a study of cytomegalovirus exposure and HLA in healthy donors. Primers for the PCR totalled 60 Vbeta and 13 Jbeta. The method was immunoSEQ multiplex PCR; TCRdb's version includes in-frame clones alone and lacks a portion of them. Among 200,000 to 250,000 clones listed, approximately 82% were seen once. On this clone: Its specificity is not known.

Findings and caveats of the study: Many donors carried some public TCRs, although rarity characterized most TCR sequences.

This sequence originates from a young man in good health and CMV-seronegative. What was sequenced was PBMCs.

DNA of the CDR3: TGTGCCAGCTCACCATCCGTAGGGGCGCTAACTAATGAAAAACTGTTTTTT. Its translation is CASSPSVGALTNEKLFF. J is TRBJ1-4 and V is TRBV18, with D perhaps matching TRBD1 (5 bases). The V and J ends lost 2 bases and 1 base respectively, with 14 bases between them. Germline-derived CDR1 and CDR2 are KGHSH and LQKENI. The CDR3 covers 17 residues.